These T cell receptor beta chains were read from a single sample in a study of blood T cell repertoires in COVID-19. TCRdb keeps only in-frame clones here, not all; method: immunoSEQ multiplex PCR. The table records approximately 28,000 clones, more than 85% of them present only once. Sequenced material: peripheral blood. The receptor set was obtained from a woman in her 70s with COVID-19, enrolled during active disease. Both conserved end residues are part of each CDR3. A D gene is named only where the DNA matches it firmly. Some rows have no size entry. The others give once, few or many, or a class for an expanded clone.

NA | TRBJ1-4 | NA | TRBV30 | CAWSLTNEKLFF | TGTGCCTGGAGTCTGACTAATGAAAAACTGTTTTTT
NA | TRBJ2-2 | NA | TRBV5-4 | CASSALVTGELFF | TGTGCCAGCAGCGCGCTAGTAACCGGGGAGCTGTTTTTT
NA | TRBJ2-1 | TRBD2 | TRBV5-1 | CASSARLAGGVANEQFF | TGCGCCAGCAGCGCCAGACTAGCGGGAGGGGTGGCCAATGAGCAGTTCTTC
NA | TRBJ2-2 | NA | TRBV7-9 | CASSFFADTGELFF | TGTGCCAGCAGCTTTTTCGCGGACACCGGGGAGCTGTTTTTT
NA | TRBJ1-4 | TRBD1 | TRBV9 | CASSAGTVDTNEKLFF | TGTGCCAGCAGCGCCGGGACAGTTGATACTAATGAAAAACTGTTTTTT
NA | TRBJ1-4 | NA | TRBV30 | CAWSPLQGLGEKLFF | TGTGCCTGGAGTCCCCTACAGGGTTTGGGTGAAAAACTGTTTTTT
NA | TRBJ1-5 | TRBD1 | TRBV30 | CAWRTGGNQPQHF | TGTGCCTGGAGGACAGGGGGGAATCAGCCCCAGCATTTT
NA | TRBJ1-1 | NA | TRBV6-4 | CASSIDSSTEAFF | TGTGCCAGCAGTATCGACAGTTCCACTGAAGCTTTCTTT
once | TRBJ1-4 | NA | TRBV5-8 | CASNPTYTTGSDEKLFF | TGTGCCAGCAACCCAACCTACACTACAGGGTCGGACGAAAAACTGTTTTTT
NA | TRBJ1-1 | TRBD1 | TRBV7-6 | CASSLPGQGTGNTEAFF | TGTGCCAGCAGCTTACCGGGACAGGGAACGGGGAACACTGAAGCTTTCTTT
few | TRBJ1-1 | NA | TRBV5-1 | CASSPSGWDEAFF | TGCGCCAGCAGCCCCAGCGGCTGGGATGAAGCTTTCTTT
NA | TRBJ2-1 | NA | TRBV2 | CASSVETNYNEQFF | TGTGCCAGCAGTGTGGAGACTAACTACAATGAGCAGTTCTTC
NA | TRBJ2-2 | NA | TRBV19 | CASKGLSGRASGELFF | TGTGCCAGTAAGGGACTCTCAGGCAGGGCTTCCGGGGAGCTGTTTTTT
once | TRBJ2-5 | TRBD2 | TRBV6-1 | CASSEGTSGDWETQYF | TGTGCCAGCAGTGAAGGGACTAGCGGGGACTGGGAGACCCAGTACTTC
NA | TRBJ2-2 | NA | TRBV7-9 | CASRDQGTGELFF | TGTGCCAGCAGGGATCAGGGTACCGGGGAGCTGTTTTTT
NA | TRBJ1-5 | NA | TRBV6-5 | CASRDSNQPQHF | TGTGCCAGCAGGGACAGTAATCAGCCCCAGCATTTT
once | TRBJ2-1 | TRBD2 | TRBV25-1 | CASSEFAGVNNEQFF | TGTGCCAGCAGTGAGTTTGCGGGAGTGAACAATGAGCAGTTCTTC
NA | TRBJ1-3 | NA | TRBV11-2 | CASSLNPGTGNTIYF | TGTGCCAGCAGCTTAAATCCGGGAACTGGAAACACCATATATTTT
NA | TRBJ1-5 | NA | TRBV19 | CASSKWGQEQPQHF | TGTGCCAGTAGTAAGTGGGGGCAAGAGCAGCCCCAGCATTTT
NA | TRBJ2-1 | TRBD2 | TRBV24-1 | CATSDSGLAVYNEQFF | TGTGCCACCAGTGATTCCGGACTAGCGGTTTACAATGAGCAGTTCTTC
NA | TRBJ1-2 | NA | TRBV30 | CAWSVSPGYGYGYTF | TGTGCCTGGAGTGTATCCCCAGGGTACGGCTATGGCTACACCTTC
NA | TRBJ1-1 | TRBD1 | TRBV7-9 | CASSEGQMNTEAFF | TGTGCCAGCAGCGAGGGACAGATGAACACTGAAGCTTTCTTT
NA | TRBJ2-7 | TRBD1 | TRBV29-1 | CSVCLTGTYEQYF | TGCAGCGTTTGCCTGACAGGGACATACGAGCAGTACTTC
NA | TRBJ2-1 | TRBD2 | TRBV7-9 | CASSFTSGYNEQFF | TGTGCCAGCAGCTTCACTAGCGGTTACAATGAGCAGTTCTTC
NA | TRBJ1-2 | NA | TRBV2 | CASSSRGYTF | TGTGCCAGCAGCTCTAGGGGCTACACCTTC
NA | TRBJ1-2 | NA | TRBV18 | CASSPPTGSGGYTF | TGTGCCAGCTCACCACCAACAGGCTCTGGGGGCTACACCTTC
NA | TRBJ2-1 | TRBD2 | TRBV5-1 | CASSLVTSVNEQFF | TGCGCCAGCAGCTTGGTTACTAGCGTCAATGAGCAGTTCTTC
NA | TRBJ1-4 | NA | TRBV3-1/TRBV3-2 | CASSLHQQGSNEKLFF | TGTGCCAGCAGCCTACACCAACAGGGATCAAATGAAAAACTGTTTTTT
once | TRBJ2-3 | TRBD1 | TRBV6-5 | CASSYSTGGNTDTQYF | TGTGCCAGCAGTTACTCGACAGGGGGGAACACAGATACGCAGTATTTT
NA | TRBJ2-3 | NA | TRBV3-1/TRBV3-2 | CASSQAAGQSDTQYF | TGTGCCAGCAGCCAAGCTGCCGGTCAATCAGATACGCAGTATTTT
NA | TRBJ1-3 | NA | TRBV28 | CASSLWGGRGNTIYF | TGTGCCAGCAGTTTGTGGGGGGGACGAGGAAACACCATATATTTT
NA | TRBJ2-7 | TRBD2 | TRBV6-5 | CASSSPPSGREKQYF | TGTGCCAGCAGTTCCCCGCCTAGCGGGAGGGAAAAGCAGTACTTC
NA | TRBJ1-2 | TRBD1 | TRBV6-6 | CASSYDAGGFNYGYTF | TGTGCCAGCAGTTACGACGCAGGGGGTTTTAACTATGGCTACACCTTC
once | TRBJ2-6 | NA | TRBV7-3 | CASASTSGTGANVLTF | TGTGCCAGCGCCTCTACGTCCGGGACTGGGGCCAACGTCCTGACTTTC
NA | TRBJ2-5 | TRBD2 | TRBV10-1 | CASSGTGTSGLGTQYF | TGCGCCAGCAGTGGGACCGGGACTAGCGGCCTCGGGACCCAGTACTTC
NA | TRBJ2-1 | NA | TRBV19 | CASSPPGSSYNEQFF | TGTGCCAGTAGTCCCCCGGGGAGCTCCTACAATGAGCAGTTCTTC
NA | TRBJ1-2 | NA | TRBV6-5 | CASSPGRVYGYTF | TGTGCCAGCAGTCCCGGGAGGGTCTATGGCTACACCTTC
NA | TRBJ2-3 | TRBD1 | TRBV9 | CASSGEIPGQGHTDTQYF | TGTGCCAGCAGCGGCGAAATTCCGGGACAGGGTCACACAGATACGCAGTATTTT
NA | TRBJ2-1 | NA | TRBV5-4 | CASSLLYRGDGQFF | TGTGCCAGCAGCTTGCTTTATCGGGGTGACGGGCAGTTCTTC
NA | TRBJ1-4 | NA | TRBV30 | CAWSVFGKLSNEKLFF | TGTGCCTGGAGTGTGTTCGGGAAGCTTTCTAATGAAAAACTGTTTTTT
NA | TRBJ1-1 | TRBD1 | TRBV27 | CASSFRDRVPEAFF | TGTGCCAGCAGTTTTCGGGACAGGGTCCCCGAAGCTTTCTTT
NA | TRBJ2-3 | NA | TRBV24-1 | CATSGGDSGGTDTQYF | TGTGCCACCAGTGGGGGGGACTCCGGTGGCACAGATACGCAGTATTTT
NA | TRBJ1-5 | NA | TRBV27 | CASSLQGNSNQPQHF | TGTGCCAGCAGTTTACAGGGGAATAGCAATCAGCCCCAGCATTTT
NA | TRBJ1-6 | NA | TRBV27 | CASSPADTTLDSPLHF | TGTGCCAGCAGTCCAGCCGACACCACCCTGGATTCACCCCTCCACTTT
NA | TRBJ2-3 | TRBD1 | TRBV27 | CASSQPGQGLDTQYF | TGTGCCAGCAGTCAGCCGGGACAGGGTTTGGATACGCAGTATTTT
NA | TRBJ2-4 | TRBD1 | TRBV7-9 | CASSFSDRANIQYF | TGTGCCAGCAGCTTCTCCGACAGGGCGAACATTCAGTACTTC
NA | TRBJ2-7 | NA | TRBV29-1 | CSVEDTGNSYEQYF | TGCAGCGTTGAAGATACCGGGAATTCTTACGAGCAGTACTTC
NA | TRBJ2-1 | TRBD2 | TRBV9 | CASSVGGRGYNEQFF | TGTGCCAGCAGCGTAGGCGGGAGGGGTTACAATGAGCAGTTCTTC
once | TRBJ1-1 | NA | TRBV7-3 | CASSLYRDTEAFF | TGTGCCAGCAGCCTATACAGGGACACTGAAGCTTTCTTT
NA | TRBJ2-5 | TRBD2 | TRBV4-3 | CASSQNSGSGIGETQYF | TGCGCCAGCAGCCAGAACTCGGGTAGCGGGATTGGGGAGACCCAGTACTTC
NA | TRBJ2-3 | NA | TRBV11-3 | CASSNGLDTDTQYF | TGTGCCAGCAGCAATGGACTCGACACAGATACGCAGTATTTT
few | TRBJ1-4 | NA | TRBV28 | CASSGSEKEKLFF | TGTGCCAGCAGTGGATCGGAGAAGGAAAAACTGTTTTTT
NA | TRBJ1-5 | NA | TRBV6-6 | CASSYSTDRPNQPQHF | TGTGCCAGCAGTTACTCTACGGACAGACCGAATCAGCCCCAGCATTTT
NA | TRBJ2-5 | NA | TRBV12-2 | CASRLPGLAGVLRETQYF | TGTGCAAGTCGCTTACCGGGACTAGCGGGAGTGTTGCGAGAGACCCAGTACTTC
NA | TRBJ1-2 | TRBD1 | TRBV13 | CASSLGQGRNYGYTF | TGTGCCAGCAGTTTAGGACAGGGGAGAAACTATGGCTACACCTTC
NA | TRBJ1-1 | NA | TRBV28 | CASRRSTGHYTEAFF | TGTGCCAGCAGACGTTCGACAGGACACTACACTGAAGCTTTCTTT
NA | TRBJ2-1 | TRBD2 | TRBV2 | CASSAWLAGLNEQFF | TGTGCCAGCAGTGCGTGGCTAGCGGGCCTCAATGAGCAGTTCTTC